This T cell receptor (beta chain) was identified during a study of OX40 agonist ivuxolimab in advanced cancers. The method was immunoSEQ multiplex PCR; TCRdb's version includes in-frame clones alone and lacks a portion of them. The table has about 88,000 clones, about 85% seen once. The V end was cut by 0 bases, the J end by 5 bases, with 8 bases between. This CDR3 is 13 amino acids long. The germline gives CDR1 SGHRS, CDR2 YFSETQ. Sequencing used CD4+ or CD8+ T cells sorted from blood, obtained in a trial of the OX40 agonist ivuxolimab. The clonotype originates from an adult with an advanced solid tumor such as melanoma, head and neck, liver or kidney cancer. The chain uses TRBV5-1 and TRBJ2-5, with D unclear. The CDR3: CASSLGRMETQYF. CDR3 DNA sequence: TGCGCCAGCAGCTTGGGAAGGATGGAGACCCAGTACTTC.